This entry is about one T cell receptor beta chain. Its antigen remains unidentified. There are no base qualities to consult, and no much larger clone falls within one base. This record belongs to a study of blood T cell repertoires in COVID-19 (TCRdb year 2020). Looking at the study overall: Samples covering the acute and convalescent phases of COVID-19 were provided by collaborators in the United States, Italy and Spain. The prospective study material was composed of cDNA or gDNA derived from T cells, B-cell-depleted T cells, or PBMCs. The dataset comprised deeply sampled blood TCRbeta repertoires from subjects exposed to, actively infected with, or recovered from COVID-19. The repertoires were released in a freely available public database meant as a resource for research on the immune response to SARS-CoV-2. Samples were obtained from the ongoing ImmuneRACE study (first 160 participants) and from approximately 1,200 subjects provided by 6 global collaborators. Nearly every sample came with metadata listing a de-identified subject ID, COVID-19 status, age in years and sex. Where available, HLA class I and class II types were obtained from metadata supplied by the sample provider rather than from assay-based typing.

TCRbeta CDR3 regions were amplified from genomic DNA using the immunoSEQ Assay, a bias-controlled multiplex PCR. As for the original processing: Nucleated cell counts per sample were estimated from amplification of reference gene primers within the assay. Sequence reads were collapsed and filtered to measure the absolute abundance of every unique TCRbeta CDR3 rearrangement. For each sample, productive Simpson clonality was calculated as the square root of Simpson's diversity index across productive rearrangements. TCRdb took over this immuneACCESS table, retaining in-frame rearrangements with V and J assigned. Such tables are incomplete; in checked studies, under half of the missing clones stem from an unresolved V gene, and the remainder is unexplained. V, J and clone size are taken as reported in that table, and D and trimming were inferred from the DNA itself. Here the sample has roughly 280,000 clones; about 85% occur a single time. The leading ten clones occupy 2% to 2.5% of the sample.

Samples from volunteer blood donors who had recovered from COVID-19 were contributed by a second Seattle source. The collaborating institutions used their own protocols to collect whole blood in K2EDTA tubes. Collaborator samples were shipped for TCRbeta analysis as frozen whole blood, isolated PBMCs, or DNA extracted from either sample type. Paper-wide results and their limitations: The amount of clinical and demographic metadata varied by source and participant and was provided uncurated.

The TCR sequence derives from a woman aged 45 to 65 who had recovered from COVID-19. The specimen was peripheral blood.

The CDR3 is CASSTLTGGDSPLHF. The nucleotide sequence reads TGTGCCAGCAGTACCCTGACAGGGGGCGATTCACCCCTCCACTTT. Rearrangement joined TRBV28 to TRBJ1-6, with TRBD1 matching 10 junction bases. In the germline V gene, CDR1 corresponds to MDHEN and CDR2 to SYDVKM. Trimming accounts for 5 bases at V and 8 bases at J, while the number of junction bases matched to no gene is 6. From the cysteine through the phenylalanine, the CDR3 covers 15 amino acids. CDR3 DNA only is kept here, 45 bases in frame from base 1.